This is a list of T cell receptor beta chains from one sample in a study of regulatory T cells in long-lasting Graves disease. TCRdb re-derived calls from the multiplex PCR reads in MiXCR, one entry per CDR3 protein. The data show around 400,000 distinct CDR3 sequences, 12% seen once. This same sample was also part of a study on T cells in Graves' hyperthyroidism and ophthalmopathy.

The sequenced sample was peripheral blood mononuclear cells (PBMCs), obtained at new diagnosis, from a patient treated with antithyroid drugs. The receptor source for this set is a woman aged 18-29 years with Graves disease. The CDR3 runs from the conserved cysteine through the conserved F or W. A D gene is named only where the DNA matches it firmly. Clone size is stated in some rows and not others, as once, few, many or a class when expanded.

clone size: many
V gene: TRBV3-1
D gene: -
J gene: TRBJ1-1
CDR3 length: 13
CDR3 DNA: TGTGCCAGCAGCCAAATGGAGGGGACTGAAGCTTTCTTT
CDR3 protein: CASSQMEGTEAFF

clone size: -
V gene: TRBV14
D gene: TRBD1
J gene: TRBJ2-1
CDR3 length: 17
CDR3 DNA: TGTGCCAGCAGCCAAAACAGGGGTTCGAGGATTAACAATGAGCAGTTCTTC
CDR3 protein: CASSQNRGSRINNEQFF

clone size: many
V gene: TRBV5-1
D gene: TRBD1
J gene: TRBJ2-2
CDR3 length: 17
CDR3 DNA: TGCGCCAGCAGCTTCAAGCTTGGACAGGGGTCGGCCGGGGAGCTGTTTTTT
CDR3 protein: CASSFKLGQGSAGELFF

clone size: many
V gene: TRBV2
D gene: -
J gene: TRBJ1-2
CDR3 length: 13
CDR3 DNA: TGTGCCATCCGAGGGACGTGGCACTATGGCTACACCTTC
CDR3 protein: CAIRGTWHYGYTF

clone size: many
V gene: TRBV18
D gene: -
J gene: TRBJ1-4
CDR3 length: 14
CDR3 DNA: TGTGCCAGCTCACCAAGTATACCGCCTGAAAAACTGTTTTTT
CDR3 protein: CASSPSIPPEKLFF

clone size: few
V gene: TRBV20-1
D gene: -
J gene: TRBJ2-5
CDR3 length: 13
CDR3 DNA: TGCAGTGCCAGGACTGCTGTCGTGGAGACCCAGTACTTC
CDR3 protein: CSARTAVVETQYF

clone size: -
V gene: TRBV2
D gene: -
J gene: TRBJ2-5
CDR3 length: 14
CDR3 DNA: TGTGCCAGCGGGGCACAGGGACCGGTGAAGACCCAGTACTTC
CDR3 protein: CASGAQGPVKTQYF

clone size: -
V gene: TRBV29-1
D gene: TRBD1
J gene: TRBJ1-2
CDR3 length: 13
CDR3 DNA: TGCAGCGCATTAGGACAGGGGGCGCACGGCTACACCTTC
CDR3 protein: CSALGQGAHGYTF

clone size: many
V gene: TRBV5-1
D gene: -
J gene: TRBJ2-1
CDR3 length: 15
CDR3 DNA: TGTGCCAGCAGCTTGGTGAGACAGACGTACAATGAGCAGTTCTTC
CDR3 protein: CASSLVRQTYNEQFF

clone size: -
V gene: TRBV19
D gene: -
J gene: TRBJ2-1
CDR3 length: 13
CDR3 DNA: TGTGCCAGTAGTATCGGTGTTAGGAATGAGCAGTTCTTC
CDR3 protein: CASSIGVRNEQFF

clone size: many
V gene: TRBV20-1
D gene: TRBD2
J gene: TRBJ2-1
CDR3 length: 18
CDR3 DNA: TGCAGTGCTAGAGATTTTCAAGCGGGGCAGAGCTCCTACAATGAGCAGTTCTTC
CDR3 protein: CSARDFQAGQSSYNEQFF

clone size: few
V gene: TRBV5-6
D gene: -
J gene: TRBJ2-2
CDR3 length: 18
CDR3 DNA: TGTGCCAGCAGCTTCATATATAACCGGGGGCGAAACACCGGGGAGCTGTTTTTT
CDR3 protein: CASSFIYNRGRNTGELFF

clone size: many
V gene: TRBV5-4
D gene: -
J gene: TRBJ1-5
CDR3 length: 15
CDR3 DNA: TGTGCCAGCAGCCCTGCCCCAACTAGCAATCAGCCCCAGCATTTT
CDR3 protein: CASSPAPTSNQPQHF

clone size: -
V gene: TRBV14
D gene: TRBD1
J gene: TRBJ1-2
CDR3 length: 13
CDR3 DNA: TGTGCCAGCAGATACGGGACAGGGCATGGCTACACCTTC
CDR3 protein: CASRYGTGHGYTF

clone size: -
V gene: TRBV6-2/TRBV6-3
D gene: -
J gene: TRBJ2-5
CDR3 length: 12
CDR3 DNA: TGTGCCAGCAGTTCTACTCTTGAGACCCAGTACTTC
CDR3 protein: CASSSTLETQYF

clone size: -
V gene: TRBV20-1
D gene: -
J gene: TRBJ1-2
CDR3 length: 10
CDR3 DNA: TGCAGTGCTAGCTCCTATGGCTACACCTTC
CDR3 protein: CSASSYGYTF

clone size: few
V gene: TRBV29-1
D gene: -
J gene: TRBJ1-1
CDR3 length: 12
CDR3 DNA: TGCAGCGTTGAAAGGCAGGGTACAAAAGCTTTCTTT
CDR3 protein: CSVERQGTKAFF

clone size: many
V gene: TRBV2
D gene: TRBD2
J gene: TRBJ2-1
CDR3 length: 18
CDR3 DNA: TGTGCCAGCAGTGTGGGGACTAGCGGGGAACACTTTCACAATGAGCAGTTCTTC
CDR3 protein: CASSVGTSGEHFHNEQFF

clone size: many
V gene: TRBV20-1
D gene: -
J gene: TRBJ2-7
CDR3 length: 13
CDR3 DNA: TGCAGTGCCCTGGAAGGAGGCTCCTACGAGCAGTACTTC
CDR3 protein: CSALEGGSYEQYF

clone size: many
V gene: TRBV28
D gene: -
J gene: TRBJ1-4
CDR3 length: 15
CDR3 DNA: TGTGCCAGCAGTTTCCACACGGCAACTAATGAAAAACTGTTTTTT
CDR3 protein: CASSFHTATNEKLFF

clone size: many
V gene: TRBV11-2
D gene: TRBD2
J gene: TRBJ2-7
CDR3 length: 15
CDR3 DNA: TGTGCCAGCAGCTTCGGGGGGGGAGGGTCCTACGAGCAGTACTTC
CDR3 protein: CASSFGGGGSYEQYF

clone size: many
V gene: TRBV6-2/TRBV6-3
D gene: -
J gene: TRBJ1-6
CDR3 length: 16
CDR3 DNA: TGTGCCAGCAGTTACTCGGGACTAGGAGGTCATTCACCCCTCCACTTT
CDR3 protein: CASSYSGLGGHSPLHF

clone size: -
V gene: TRBV7-2
D gene: -
J gene: TRBJ1-6
CDR3 length: 12
CDR3 DNA: TGTGCCAGCAGCTTAGAGGCTTCACCCCTCCACTTT
CDR3 protein: CASSLEASPLHF

clone size: -
V gene: TRBV2
D gene: -
J gene: TRBJ2-7
CDR3 length: 13
CDR3 DNA: TGTGCCAGCAGTGAAAATGAGGCTGGCGAGCAGTACTTC
CDR3 protein: CASSENEAGEQYF

clone size: few
V gene: TRBV5-1
D gene: TRBD2
J gene: TRBJ2-1
CDR3 length: 14
CDR3 DNA: TGCGCCAGCAGCTTCGGGACTAGCGTCAATGAGCAGTTCTTC
CDR3 protein: CASSFGTSVNEQFF

clone size: many
V gene: TRBV7-3
D gene: TRBD2
J gene: TRBJ2-1
CDR3 length: 14
CDR3 DNA: TGTGCCAGCAGCTTAACGGGGGGGGACAATGAGCAGTTCTTC
CDR3 protein: CASSLTGGDNEQFF

clone size: many
V gene: TRBV20-1
D gene: -
J gene: TRBJ2-1
CDR3 length: 11
CDR3 DNA: TGCAGTGCTGCACCCCACCATGAGCAGTTCTTC
CDR3 protein: CSAAPHHEQFF

clone size: once
V gene: TRBV2
D gene: TRBD2
J gene: TRBJ2-5
CDR3 length: 16
CDR3 DNA: TGTGCCAGCAGTGAGGGTAGCGGGAGGCTGGGGGAGACCCAGTACTTC
CDR3 protein: CASSEGSGRLGETQYF

clone size: -
V gene: TRBV27
D gene: -
J gene: TRBJ1-2
CDR3 length: 13
CDR3 DNA: TGTGCCAGCAGTGTTACAGAAAACTATGGCTACACCTTC
CDR3 protein: CASSVTENYGYTF

clone size: few
V gene: TRBV4-3
D gene: -
J gene: TRBJ2-5
CDR3 length: 13
CDR3 DNA: TGCGCCAGCAGCTCAACCAGGGAAGAGACCCAGTACTTC
CDR3 protein: CASSSTREETQYF

clone size: many
V gene: TRBV11-2
D gene: -
J gene: TRBJ2-2
CDR3 length: 15
CDR3 DNA: TGTGCCAGCAGCAATCAGGGGAGCGGCACCGGGGAGCTGTTTTTT
CDR3 protein: CASSNQGSGTGELFF

clone size: many
V gene: TRBV6-9
D gene: -
J gene: TRBJ1-3
CDR3 length: 16
CDR3 DNA: TGTGCCAGCAGTTACCGAGCGGGGATGGCTGGAAACACCATATATTTT
CDR3 protein: CASSYRAGMAGNTIYF

clone size: many
V gene: TRBV7-2
D gene: -
J gene: TRBJ1-4
CDR3 length: 16
CDR3 DNA: TGTGCCAGCAGCTCCCCTAGGGGCAGGTCGGGAGAAAAACTGTTTTTT
CDR3 protein: CASSSPRGRSGEKLFF

clone size: many
V gene: TRBV28
D gene: -
J gene: TRBJ1-2
CDR3 length: 15
CDR3 DNA: TGTGCCAGCAGTTTACCTGACAGACCAAACTATGGCTACACCTTC
CDR3 protein: CASSLPDRPNYGYTF

clone size: many
V gene: TRBV3-2
D gene: -
J gene: TRBJ2-3
CDR3 length: 18
CDR3 DNA: TGTGCCAGCCCGGCAGGGACTAGCGGGAGTAAATTGGGATATACGCAGTATTTT
CDR3 protein: CASPAGTSGSKLGYTQYF

clone size: many
V gene: TRBV12-3/TRBV12-4
D gene: -
J gene: TRBJ2-7
CDR3 length: 15
CDR3 DNA: TGTGCCAGCAGTTCGCCCCGGTGGGGGTACCACGAGCAGTACTTC
CDR3 protein: CASSSPRWGYHEQYF

clone size: few
V gene: TRBV14
D gene: -
J gene: TRBJ1-2
CDR3 length: 12
CDR3 DNA: TGTGCCTGCGAGCCACTCATCTATGGCTACACCTTC
CDR3 protein: CACEPLIYGYTF

clone size: few
V gene: TRBV19
D gene: -
J gene: TRBJ2-7
CDR3 length: 14
CDR3 DNA: TGTGCCTCCTCAAAGGCGGTTCTCGATTACGAGCAGTACTTC
CDR3 protein: CASSKAVLDYEQYF

clone size: many
V gene: TRBV7-2
D gene: -
J gene: TRBJ2-5
CDR3 length: 15
CDR3 DNA: TGTGCCAGCAGCTACGCGTCGGGAGCCGGCGTGACCCAGTACTTC
CDR3 protein: CASSYASGAGVTQYF

clone size: few
V gene: TRBV3-1
D gene: -
J gene: TRBJ1-1
CDR3 length: 15
CDR3 DNA: TGTGCCAGCAGCCAGGCAGGGGTCCCTAACACTGAAGCTTTCTTT
CDR3 protein: CASSQAGVPNTEAFF

clone size: many
V gene: TRBV11-2
D gene: -
J gene: TRBJ2-1
CDR3 length: 15
CDR3 DNA: TGTGCCAGCAGCTCCTCGTCGGGACCCTACAATGAGCAGTTCTTC
CDR3 protein: CASSSSSGPYNEQFF

clone size: few
V gene: TRBV28
D gene: -
J gene: TRBJ1-3
CDR3 length: 13
CDR3 DNA: TGTGCCAGCAGTATGACACACAGAAACACCATATATTTT
CDR3 protein: CASSMTHRNTIYF

clone size: -
V gene: TRBV18
D gene: TRBD1
J gene: TRBJ1-2
CDR3 length: 13
CDR3 DNA: TGTGCCAGCTCACTTCGGACAGGGGCCGGCTACACCTTC
CDR3 protein: CASSLRTGAGYTF

clone size: many
V gene: TRBV27
D gene: TRBD2
J gene: TRBJ2-1
CDR3 length: 14
CDR3 DNA: TGTGCCAGCAGTTTAGGACTAGCTAAGAATGAGCAGTTCTTC
CDR3 protein: CASSLGLAKNEQFF

clone size: many
V gene: TRBV6-2/TRBV6-3
D gene: -
J gene: TRBJ2-1
CDR3 length: 11
CDR3 DNA: TGTGCCAGCAGTCCCTGGACTACACAGTTCTTC
CDR3 protein: CASSPWTTQFF

clone size: many
V gene: TRBV20-1
D gene: -
J gene: TRBJ1-5
CDR3 length: 12
CDR3 DNA: TGCAGTGCTGCCCAGTGGGATCAGCCCCAGCATTTT
CDR3 protein: CSAAQWDQPQHF

clone size: many
V gene: TRBV7-2
D gene: -
J gene: TRBJ1-1
CDR3 length: 13
CDR3 DNA: TGTGCCAGCAGCGGGGGCAGGGTTACTGAAGCTTTCTTT
CDR3 protein: CASSGGRVTEAFF

clone size: many
V gene: TRBV5-1
D gene: -
J gene: TRBJ1-2
CDR3 length: 14
CDR3 DNA: TGCGCCAGCAGCTTGGATCCCGTGATCTATGGCTACACCTTC
CDR3 protein: CASSLDPVIYGYTF

clone size: -
V gene: TRBV14
D gene: -
J gene: TRBJ2-1
CDR3 length: 14
CDR3 DNA: TGTGCCAGCAGCCAACACAAGCTCCGGAACCATCAGTTCTTC
CDR3 protein: CASSQHKLRNHQFF